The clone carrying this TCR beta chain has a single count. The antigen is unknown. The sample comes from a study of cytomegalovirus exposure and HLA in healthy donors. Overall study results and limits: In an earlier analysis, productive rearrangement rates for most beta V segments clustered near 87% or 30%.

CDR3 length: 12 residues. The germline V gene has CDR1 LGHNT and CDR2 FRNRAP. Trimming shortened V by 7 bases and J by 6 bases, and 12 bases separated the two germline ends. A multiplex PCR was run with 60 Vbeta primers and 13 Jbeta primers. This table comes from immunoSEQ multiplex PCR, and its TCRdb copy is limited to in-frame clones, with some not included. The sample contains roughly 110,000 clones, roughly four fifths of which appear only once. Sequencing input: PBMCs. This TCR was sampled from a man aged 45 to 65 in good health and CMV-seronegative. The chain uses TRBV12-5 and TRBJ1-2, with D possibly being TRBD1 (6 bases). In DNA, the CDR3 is TGTGCTAGTGACAGGGAGATGAATGGCTACACCTTC. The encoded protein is CASDREMNGYTF.